The clone carrying this TCR beta chain has only one observation. Its specificity is unknown. This record belongs to a study of vaccination effects on CD4 cells after COVID-19. Study results and limitations: After vaccination, at late timepoints, clones induced by infection and by vaccine contracted markedly.

The ViraFEST assay expanded antigen-specific CD4+ T cells with viral peptide pools before sequencing. CD4+ T cell isolation took place after 10 days of culture. Participants were given two doses of BNT162b2 or mRNA-1273 vaccine. Nobody among the vaccine recipients had prior SARS-CoV-2 infection (nucleocapsid antibodies were negative). Half-medium exchanges with IL-2 medium took place on days 3 and 7. Libraries were prepared by immunoSEQ multiplex PCR; TCRdb keeps only in-frame clonotypes and omits some of them. This repertoire shows some 30,000 clones, roughly 60% found once; its top ten account for about 8.4%. This CDR3 is built from 15 residues. Germline CDR1 is LGHDT and CDR2 is YNNKEL (reference sequence). The junction had 7 bases not matched to a gene; V was cut back by 0 bases and J by 8 bases.

Sequenced material: CD4+ T cells from PBMCs cultured with SARS-CoV-2 spike peptides, taken after COVID-19 vaccination. The source is a human donor who received a COVID-19 vaccine. This chain uses TRBV3-1 (or the pseudogene TRBV3-2) with TRBJ2-5, with 9 bases matching TRBD2. The DNA for the CDR3 is TGTGCCAGCAGCCAAGATTTGGTTAGCGGGAGAACCCAGTACTTC. It yields the protein CASSQDLVSGRTQYF.